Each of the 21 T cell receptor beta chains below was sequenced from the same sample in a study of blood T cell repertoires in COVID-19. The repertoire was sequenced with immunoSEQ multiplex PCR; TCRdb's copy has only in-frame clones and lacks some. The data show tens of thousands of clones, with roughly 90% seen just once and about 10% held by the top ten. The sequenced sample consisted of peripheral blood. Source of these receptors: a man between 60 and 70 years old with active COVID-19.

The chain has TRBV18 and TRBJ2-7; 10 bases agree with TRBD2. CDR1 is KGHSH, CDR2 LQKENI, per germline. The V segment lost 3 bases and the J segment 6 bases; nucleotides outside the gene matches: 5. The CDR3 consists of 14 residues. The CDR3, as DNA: TGTGCCAGCTCACCTGCTAGCGGGAGTACCGAGCAGTACTTC. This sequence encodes CASSPASGSTEQYF.

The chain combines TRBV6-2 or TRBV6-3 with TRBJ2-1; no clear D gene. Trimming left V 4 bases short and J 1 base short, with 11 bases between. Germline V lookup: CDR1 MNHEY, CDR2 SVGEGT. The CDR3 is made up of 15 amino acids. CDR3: CASSFGETSYNEQFF. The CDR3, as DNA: TGTGCCAGCAGTTTCGGTGAGACTTCCTACAATGAGCAGTTCTTC.

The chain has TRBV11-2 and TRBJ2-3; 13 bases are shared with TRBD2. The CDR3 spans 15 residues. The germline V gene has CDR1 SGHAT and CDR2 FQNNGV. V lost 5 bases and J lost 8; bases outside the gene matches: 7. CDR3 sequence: CASSPLAGGPGTQYF. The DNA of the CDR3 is TGTGCCAGCAGCCCACTAGCGGGAGGGCCTGGTACGCAGTATTTT.

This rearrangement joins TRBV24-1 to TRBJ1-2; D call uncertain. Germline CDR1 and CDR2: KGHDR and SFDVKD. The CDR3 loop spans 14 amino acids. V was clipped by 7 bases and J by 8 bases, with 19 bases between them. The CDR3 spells CATRDRGGFRGYTF. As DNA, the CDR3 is TGTGCCACCAGGGACCGTGGAGGCTTCAGGGGCTACACCTTC.

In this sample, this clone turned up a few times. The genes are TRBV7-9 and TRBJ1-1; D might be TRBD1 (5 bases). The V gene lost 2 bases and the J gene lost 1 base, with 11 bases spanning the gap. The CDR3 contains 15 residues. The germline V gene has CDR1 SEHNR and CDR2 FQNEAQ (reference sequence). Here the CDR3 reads CASSLMEGRNTEAFF. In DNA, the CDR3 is TGTGCCAGCAGCTTAATGGAGGGGCGGAACACTGAAGCTTTCTTT.

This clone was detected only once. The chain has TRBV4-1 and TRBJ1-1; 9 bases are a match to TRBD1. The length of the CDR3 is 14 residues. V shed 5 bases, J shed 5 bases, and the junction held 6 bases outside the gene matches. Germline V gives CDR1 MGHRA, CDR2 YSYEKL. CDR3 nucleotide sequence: TGCGCCAGCAGCGTGGGACAGGGAGAAACTGAAGCTTTCTTT. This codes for CASSVGQGETEAFF.

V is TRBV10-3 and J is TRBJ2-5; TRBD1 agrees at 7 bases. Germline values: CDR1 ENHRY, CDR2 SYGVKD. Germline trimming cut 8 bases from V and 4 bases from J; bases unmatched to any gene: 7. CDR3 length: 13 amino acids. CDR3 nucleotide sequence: TGTGCCATCCGCGAGGGGGCAGGAGAGACCCAGTACTTC. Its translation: CAIREGAGETQYF.

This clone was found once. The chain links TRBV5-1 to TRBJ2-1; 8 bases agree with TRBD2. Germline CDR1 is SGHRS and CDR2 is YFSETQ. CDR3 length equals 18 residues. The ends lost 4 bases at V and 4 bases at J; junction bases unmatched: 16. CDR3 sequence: CASSPGLTSSGFYNEQFF. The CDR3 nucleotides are TGCGCCAGCAGCCCAGGACTAACGTCTAGCGGGTTTTACAATGAGCAGTTCTTC. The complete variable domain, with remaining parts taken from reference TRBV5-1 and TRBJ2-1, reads KAGVTQTPRYLIKTRGQQVTLSCSPISGHRSVSWYQQTPGQGLQFLFEYFSETQRNKGNFPGRFSGRQFSNSRSEMNVSTLELGDSALYLCASSPGLTSSGFYNEQFFGPGTRLTVL.

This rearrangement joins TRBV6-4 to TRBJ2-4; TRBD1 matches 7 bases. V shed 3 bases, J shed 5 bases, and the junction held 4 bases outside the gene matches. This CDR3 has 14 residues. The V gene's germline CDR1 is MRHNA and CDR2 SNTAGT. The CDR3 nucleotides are TGTGCCAGCAGTGAGACAGGGATGGAAAACATTCAGTACTTC. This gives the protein CASSETGMENIQYF.

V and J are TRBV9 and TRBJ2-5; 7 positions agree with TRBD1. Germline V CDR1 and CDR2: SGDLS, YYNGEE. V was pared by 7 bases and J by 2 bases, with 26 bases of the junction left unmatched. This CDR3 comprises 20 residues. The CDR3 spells CASGSLRTLKRQGYQETQYF. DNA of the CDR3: TGTGCCAGCGGGTCTCTAAGAACCTTGAAAAGACAGGGCTATCAAGAGACCCAGTACTTC.

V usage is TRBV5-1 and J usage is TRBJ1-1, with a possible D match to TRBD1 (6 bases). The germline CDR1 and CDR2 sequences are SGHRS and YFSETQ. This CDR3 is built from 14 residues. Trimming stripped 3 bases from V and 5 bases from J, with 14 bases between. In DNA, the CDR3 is TGCGCCAGCAGCTCCCAGGGGTCGGGGACTGAAGCTTTCTTT. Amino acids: CASSSQGSGTEAFF.

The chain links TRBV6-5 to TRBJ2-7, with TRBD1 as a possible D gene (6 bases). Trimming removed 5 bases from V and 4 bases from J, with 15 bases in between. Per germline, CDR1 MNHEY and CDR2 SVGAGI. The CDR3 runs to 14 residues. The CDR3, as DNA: TGTGCCAGCAGTCCGACAGGAAGGGCGTACGAGCAGTACTTC. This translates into CASSPTGRAYEQYF.

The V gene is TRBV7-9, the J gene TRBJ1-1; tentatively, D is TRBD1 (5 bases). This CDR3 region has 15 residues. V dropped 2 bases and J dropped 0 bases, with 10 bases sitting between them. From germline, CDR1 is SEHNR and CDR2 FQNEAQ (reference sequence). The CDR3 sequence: CASSLRGTMNTEAFF. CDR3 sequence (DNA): TGTGCCAGCAGCTTAAGGGGTACCATGAACACTGAAGCTTTCTTT.

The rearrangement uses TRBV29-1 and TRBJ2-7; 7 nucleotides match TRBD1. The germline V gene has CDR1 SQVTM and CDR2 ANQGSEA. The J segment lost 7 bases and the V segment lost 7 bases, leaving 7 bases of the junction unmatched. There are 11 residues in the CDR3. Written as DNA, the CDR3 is TGCAGCGCCCGACAGGGTCTGGAGCAGTACTTC. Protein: CSARQGLEQYF.

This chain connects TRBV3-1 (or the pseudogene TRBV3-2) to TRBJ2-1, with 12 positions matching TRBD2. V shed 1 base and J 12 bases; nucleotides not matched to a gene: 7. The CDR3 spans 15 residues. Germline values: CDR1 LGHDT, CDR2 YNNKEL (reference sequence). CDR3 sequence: CASSQGLAGGPRQFF. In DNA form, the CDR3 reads TGTGCCAGCAGCCAAGGTCTAGCGGGAGGGCCAAGGCAGTTCTTC.

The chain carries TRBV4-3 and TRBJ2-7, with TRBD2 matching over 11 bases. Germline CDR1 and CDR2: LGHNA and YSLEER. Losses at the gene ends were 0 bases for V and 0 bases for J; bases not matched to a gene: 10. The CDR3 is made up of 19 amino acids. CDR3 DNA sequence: TGCGCCAGCAGCCAAGAAATGCCGCCTAGCGGGAGGTTCTCCTACGAGCAGTACTTC. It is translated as CASSQEMPPSGRFSYEQYF.

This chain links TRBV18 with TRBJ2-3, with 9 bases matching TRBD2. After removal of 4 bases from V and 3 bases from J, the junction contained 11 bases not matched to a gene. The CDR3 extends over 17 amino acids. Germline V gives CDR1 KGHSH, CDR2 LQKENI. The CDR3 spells CASSLVIAGVRTDTQYF. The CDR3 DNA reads TGTGCCAGCTCACTGGTCATAGCGGGAGTGAGGACAGATACGCAGTATTTT.

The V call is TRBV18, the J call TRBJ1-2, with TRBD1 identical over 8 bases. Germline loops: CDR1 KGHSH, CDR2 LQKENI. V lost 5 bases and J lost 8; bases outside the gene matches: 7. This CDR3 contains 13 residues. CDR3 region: CASSSDRGRGYTF. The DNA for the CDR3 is TGTGCCAGCTCATCCGACAGGGGTCGGGGCTACACCTTC.

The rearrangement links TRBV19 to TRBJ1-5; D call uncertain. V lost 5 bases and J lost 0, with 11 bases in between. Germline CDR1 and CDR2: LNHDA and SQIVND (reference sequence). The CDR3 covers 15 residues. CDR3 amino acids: CASSLNAHSNQPQHF. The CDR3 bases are TGTGCCAGTAGTCTAAACGCCCATAGCAATCAGCCCCAGCATTTT.

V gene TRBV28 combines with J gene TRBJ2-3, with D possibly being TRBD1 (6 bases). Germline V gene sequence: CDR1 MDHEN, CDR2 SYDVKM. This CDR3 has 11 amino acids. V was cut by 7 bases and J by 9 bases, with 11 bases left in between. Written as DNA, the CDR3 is TGTGCCAGCAATAGAAGGGGGACGCAGTATTTT. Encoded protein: CASNRRGTQYF.

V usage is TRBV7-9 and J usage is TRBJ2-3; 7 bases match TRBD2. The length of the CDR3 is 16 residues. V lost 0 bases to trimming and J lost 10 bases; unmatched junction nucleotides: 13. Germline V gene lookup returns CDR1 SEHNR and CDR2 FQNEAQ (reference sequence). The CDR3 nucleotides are TGTGCCAGCAGCTTAGCGGGGCTAGCGGATGGGTCGGCGCAGTATTTT. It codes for CASSLAGLADGSAQYF.